A selection of T cell receptor beta chains follows, all from one sample in a study of blood T cell repertoires in COVID-19. Produced via immunoSEQ multiplex PCR; TCRdb's table is partial and in-frame only. The data show 250,000 to 300,000 clones, 89% seen once. The sample consisted of peripheral blood. The receptors stem from a woman aged 55-70 years with acute or convalescent COVID-19. Both conserved end residues are part of each CDR3. Fields, in order: V gene, clone size, CDR3 length, D gene, J gene, CDR3 DNA, CDR3 protein. D genes are given only for firm matches. Clone size appears in some rows only: once, few, many, or a class for an expanded clone.

>TRBV28|-|14|-|TRBJ1-5
TGTGCCAGCGGCCGGGTGTTCGGCAATCAGCCCCAGCATTTT
CASGRVFGNQPQHF
>TRBV19|-|23|TRBD1|TRBJ1-3
TGTGCCAGTAGTATTTTTTCGGGGACTCCCTCGATGCACAGGGGGTTGCGAGGAAACACCATATATTTT
CASSIFSGTPSMHRGLRGNTIYF
>TRBV4-1|-|16|TRBD1|TRBJ2-7
TGCGCCAGCAGCCAAGATAGGACAGGCATCTCCTACGAGCAGTACTTC
CASSQDRTGISYEQYF
>TRBV7-2|-|13|TRBD1|TRBJ1-6
TGTGCCGGGGGACAGGGCTATAATTCACCCCTCCACTTT
CAGGQGYNSPLHF
>TRBV7-2|-|13|-|TRBJ2-7
TGTGCCAGCAGCTTCTACGGGGCCTACGAGCAGTACTTC
CASSFYGAYEQYF
>TRBV28|-|18|-|TRBJ1-4
TGTGCCAGCAGTTTGTCGGGTTTGTCTGTTGCAACTAATGAAAAACTGTTTTTT
CASSLSGLSVATNEKLFF
>TRBV3-1/TRBV3-2|-|16|TRBD1|TRBJ1-3
TGTGCCAGCAGCCCCTCCCGGACAGGCTCTGGAAACACCATATATTTT
CASSPSRTGSGNTIYF
>TRBV5-8|few|12|-|TRBJ2-7
TGTGCCAGCAGCTTAAGCGGGTACGAGCAGTACTTC
CASSLSGYEQYF
>TRBV7-3|-|15|TRBD1|TRBJ2-1
TGTGCCAGCAGCTTCGACAGGGGCACCTACAATGAGCAGTTCTTC
CASSFDRGTYNEQFF
>TRBV7-7|-|16|TRBD2|TRBJ2-5
TGTGCCAGCAGCTTAGCAATTAGCGGGGTCACGGAGACCCAGTACTTC
CASSLAISGVTETQYF
>TRBV10-3|-|14|-|TRBJ1-2
TGTGCCATCAGTGGCCAGTCCGCTAACTATGGCTACACCTTC
CAISGQSANYGYTF
>TRBV6-5|-|13|-|TRBJ1-1
TGTGCCAGCAGTTACGAGGCTTTCACTGAAGCTTTCTTT
CASSYEAFTEAFF
>TRBV4-3|-|14|-|TRBJ1-2
TGCGCCAGCAGCCAAGCGGAGAATAACTATGGCTACACCTTC
CASSQAENNYGYTF
>TRBV5-6|-|15|-|TRBJ1-5
TGTGCCAGCAGCTTATCACTCAGGGGCAATCAGCCCCAGCATTTT
CASSLSLRGNQPQHF
>TRBV5-8|-|16|TRBD1|TRBJ1-2
TGTGCCAGCAGCTTCGCCAGGGGGTTATCCGGCTATGGCTACACCTTC
CASSFARGLSGYGYTF
>TRBV18|-|13|-|TRBJ1-6
TGTGCCAGCTCACCTCCGATGGGCTCACCCCTCCACTTT
CASSPPMGSPLHF
>TRBV24-1|-|13|-|TRBJ1-1
TGTGCCTCCAGGGGCAGGGAGGACACTGAAGCTTTCTTT
CASRGREDTEAFF
>TRBV19|-|14|-|TRBJ1-4
TGTGCCAGTAAGAGTCGGGGGGCTAATGAAAAACTGTTTTTT
CASKSRGANEKLFF
>TRBV11-2|-|15|-|TRBJ2-4
TGTGCCAGCAGCTCCCGACACTTAGCCAAAAACATTCAGTACTTC
CASSSRHLAKNIQYF
>TRBV6-1|-|15|-|TRBJ1-3
TGTGCCAGCAGTGAAGCGGAGGGAAGTGGAAACACCATATATTTT
CASSEAEGSGNTIYF
>TRBV7-8|-|15|-|TRBJ1-1
TGTGCCAGCAGCTCCACCGACAGTTTATACACTGAAGCTTTCTTT
CASSSTDSLYTEAFF
>TRBV18|-|14|TRBD1|TRBJ2-1
TGTGCCAGCTCACCAGGACAGGGGAACAATGAGCAGTTCTTC
CASSPGQGNNEQFF
>TRBV12-3/TRBV12-4|-|12|-|TRBJ1-6
TGTGCCAGCAGTTCTCAGGTTTCACCCCTCCACTTT
CASSSQVSPLHF
>TRBV27|-|18|-|TRBJ2-7
TGTGCCACCTCATACCTCGCCACTACTTCTTTCACCCAATACGAGCAGTACTTC
CATSYLATTSFTQYEQYF
>TRBV19|once|20|TRBD2|TRBJ2-1
TGTGCCAGTAGTATTCGGTTGTTTCTAGCGGGAGTTTCGTCCTACAATGAGCAGTTCTTC
CASSIRLFLAGVSSYNEQFF
>TRBV3-1/TRBV3-2|once|15|-|TRBJ1-1
TGTGCCAGCAGCCAAGGTGGACTCTCAGGCCCAAAAGCTTTCTTT
CASSQGGLSGPKAFF
>TRBV7-2|once|16|TRBD1|TRBJ1-4
TGTGCCAGCAGCTCCGCAGGGGGCGGTTCCGGGGAAAAACTGTTTTTT
CASSSAGGGSGEKLFF
>TRBV3-1/TRBV3-2|few|16|TRBD1|TRBJ1-1
TGTGCCAGCAGCCTTCGAACCGGGACACAGGGGACTGAAGCTTTCTTT
CASSLRTGTQGTEAFF
>TRBV11-3|-|17|TRBD2|TRBJ2-3
TGTGCCAGCAGCCCCAGAAATAGCGGGGGGGCCCTAGATACGCAGTATTTT
CASSPRNSGGALDTQYF
>TRBV4-3|once|15|TRBD1|TRBJ1-4
TGCGCCAGCAGCCAAGTGCGACAGGGGGCCTCGGGACTGTTTTTT
CASSQVRQGASGLFF